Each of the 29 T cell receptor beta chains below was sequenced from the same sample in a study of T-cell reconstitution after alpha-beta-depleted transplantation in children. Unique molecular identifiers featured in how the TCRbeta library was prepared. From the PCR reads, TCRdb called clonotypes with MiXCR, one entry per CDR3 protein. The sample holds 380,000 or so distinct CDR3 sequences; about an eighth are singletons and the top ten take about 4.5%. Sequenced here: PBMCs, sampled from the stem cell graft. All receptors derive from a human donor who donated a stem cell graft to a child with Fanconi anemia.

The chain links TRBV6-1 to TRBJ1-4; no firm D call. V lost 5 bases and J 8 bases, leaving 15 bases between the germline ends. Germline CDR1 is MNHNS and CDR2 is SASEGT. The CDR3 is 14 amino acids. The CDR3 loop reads CASSRPNVEEKLFF. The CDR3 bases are TGTGCCAGCAGTCGGCCAAACGTAGAAGAAAAACTGTTTTTT.

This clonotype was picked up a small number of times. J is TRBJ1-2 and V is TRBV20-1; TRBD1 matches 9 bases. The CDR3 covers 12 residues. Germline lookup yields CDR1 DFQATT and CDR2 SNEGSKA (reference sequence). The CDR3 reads CSVRQGDYGYTF. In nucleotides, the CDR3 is TGCAGCGTCAGACAGGGGGACTATGGCTACACCTTC.

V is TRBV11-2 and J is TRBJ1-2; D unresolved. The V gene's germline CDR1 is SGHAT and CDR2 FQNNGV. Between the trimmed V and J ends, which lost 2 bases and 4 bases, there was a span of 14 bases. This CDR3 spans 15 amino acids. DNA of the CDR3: TGTGCCAGCAGCTTATCCGGGAAGCTGACCTATGGCTACACCTTC. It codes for CASSLSGKLTYGYTF. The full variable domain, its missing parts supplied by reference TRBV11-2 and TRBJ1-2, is EAGVAQSPRYKIIEKRQSVAFWCNPISGHATLYWYQQILGQGPKLLIQFQNNGVVDDSQLPKDRFSAERLKGVDSTLKIQPAKLEDSAVYLCASSLSGKLTYGYTFGSGTRLTVV.

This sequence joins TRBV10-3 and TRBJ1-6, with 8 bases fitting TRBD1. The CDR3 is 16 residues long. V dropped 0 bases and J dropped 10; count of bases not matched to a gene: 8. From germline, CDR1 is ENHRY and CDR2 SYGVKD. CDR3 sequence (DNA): TGTGCCATCAGTGAGTCTAGAAACAGGGGGTACTCACCCCTCCACTTT. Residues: CAISESRNRGYSPLHF.

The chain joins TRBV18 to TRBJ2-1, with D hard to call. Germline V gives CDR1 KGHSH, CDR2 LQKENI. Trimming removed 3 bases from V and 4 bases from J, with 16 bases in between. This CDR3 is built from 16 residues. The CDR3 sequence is CASSPRARSEYNEQFF. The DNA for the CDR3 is TGTGCCAGCTCACCTCGCGCCCGCTCAGAGTACAATGAGCAGTTCTTC.

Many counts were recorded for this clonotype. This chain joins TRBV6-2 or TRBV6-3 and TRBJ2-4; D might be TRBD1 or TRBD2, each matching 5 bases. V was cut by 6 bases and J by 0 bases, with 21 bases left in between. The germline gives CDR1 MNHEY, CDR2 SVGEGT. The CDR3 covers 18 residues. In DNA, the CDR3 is TGTGCCAGCAGGATCCGGGACGGCGACTTGCTAGCCAAAAACATTCAGTACTTC. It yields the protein CASRIRDGDLLAKNIQYF.

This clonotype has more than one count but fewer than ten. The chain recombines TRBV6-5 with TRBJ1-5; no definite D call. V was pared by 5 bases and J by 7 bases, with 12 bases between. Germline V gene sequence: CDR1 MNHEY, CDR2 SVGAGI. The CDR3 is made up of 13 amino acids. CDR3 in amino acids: CASSREVGQPQHF. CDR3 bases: TGTGCCAGCAGTCGGGAAGTTGGACAGCCCCAGCATTTT.

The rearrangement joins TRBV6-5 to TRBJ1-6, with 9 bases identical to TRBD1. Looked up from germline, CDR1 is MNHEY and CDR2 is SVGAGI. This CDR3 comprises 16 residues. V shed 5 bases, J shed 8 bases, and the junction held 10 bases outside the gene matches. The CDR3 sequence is CASSSRGGQGHSPLHF. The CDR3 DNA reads TGTGCCAGCAGTAGCCGCGGGGGACAGGGACATTCACCCCTCCACTTT.

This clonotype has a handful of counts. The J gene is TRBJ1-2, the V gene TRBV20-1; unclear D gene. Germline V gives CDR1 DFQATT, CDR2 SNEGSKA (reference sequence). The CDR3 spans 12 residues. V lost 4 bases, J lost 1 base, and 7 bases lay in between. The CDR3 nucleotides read TGCAGTGCTAAGGGCAGTAACTATGGCTACACCTTC. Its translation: CSAKGSNYGYTF.

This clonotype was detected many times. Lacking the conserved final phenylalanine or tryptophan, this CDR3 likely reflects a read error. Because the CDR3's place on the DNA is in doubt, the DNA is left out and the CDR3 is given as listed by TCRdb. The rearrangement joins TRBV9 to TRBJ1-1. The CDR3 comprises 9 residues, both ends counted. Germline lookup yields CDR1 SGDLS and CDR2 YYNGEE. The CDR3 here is CASSDLSRG.

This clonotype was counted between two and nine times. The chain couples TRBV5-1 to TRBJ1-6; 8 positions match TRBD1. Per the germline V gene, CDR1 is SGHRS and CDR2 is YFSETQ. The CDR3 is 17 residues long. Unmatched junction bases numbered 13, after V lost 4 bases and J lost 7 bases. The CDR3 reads CASSVDRAALINSPLHF. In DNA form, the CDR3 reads TGCGCCAGCAGCGTGGACAGGGCGGCACTTATCAATTCACCCCTCCACTTT.

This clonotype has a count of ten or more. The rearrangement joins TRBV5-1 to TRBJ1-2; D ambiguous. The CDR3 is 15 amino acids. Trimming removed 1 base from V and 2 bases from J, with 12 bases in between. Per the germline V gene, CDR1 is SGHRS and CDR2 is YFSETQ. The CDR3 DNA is TGCGCCAGCAGCTTGACCAGACCGACCAACTATGGCTACACCTTC. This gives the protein CASSLTRPTNYGYTF.

The CDR3: CASSLGDMEGHEQYF. The CDR3, as DNA: TGTGCCAGCAGCCTGGGGGACATGGAGGGCCACGAGCAGTACTTC. The rearrangement uses TRBV4-2 and TRBJ2-7; D could derive from TRBD1 or TRBD2 (6 bases each). The CDR3 loop spans 15 amino acids. Trimming pared 4 bases from V and 5 bases from J, leaving 18 bases between. CDR1 and CDR2 from the germline V gene are LGHNA and YNFKEQ.

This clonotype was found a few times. CDR3 in DNA: TGCAGTGCTAGATCCGGGACAGGGGGCGGCGAGACCCAGTACTTC. Protein product: CSARSGTGGGETQYF. This chain joins TRBV20-1 and TRBJ2-5; 12 nucleotides match TRBD1. CDR3 length equals 15 residues. V was clipped by 2 bases and J by 5 bases; unmatched bases: 6. Germline V gene lookup returns CDR1 DFQATT and CDR2 SNEGSKA (reference sequence).

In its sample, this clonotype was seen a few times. The CDR3 sequence is CSGTLSNYGYTF. CDR3 sequence (DNA): TGCAGCGGTACCCTCTCTAACTATGGCTACACCTTC. The chain couples TRBV29-1 to TRBJ1-2; D gene uncertain. Per germline, CDR1 SQVTM and CDR2 ANQGSEA. The CDR3 has 12 amino acids. V was shortened by 7 bases and J by 0 bases, with 9 bases between the two germline ends.

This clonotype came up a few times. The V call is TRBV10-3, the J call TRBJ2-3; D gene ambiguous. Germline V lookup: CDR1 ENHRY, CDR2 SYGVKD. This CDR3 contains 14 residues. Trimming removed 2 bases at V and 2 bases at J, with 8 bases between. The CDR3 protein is CAISEEGSTDTQYF. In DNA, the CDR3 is TGTGCCATCAGTGAGGAAGGGTCCACAGATACGCAGTATTTT.

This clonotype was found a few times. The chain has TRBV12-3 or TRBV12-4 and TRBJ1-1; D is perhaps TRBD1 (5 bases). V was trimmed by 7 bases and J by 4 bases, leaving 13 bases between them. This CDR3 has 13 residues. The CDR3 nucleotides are TGTGCCAGCATCATGGGGGGGAGCACTGAAGCTTTCTTT. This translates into CASIMGGSTEAFF.

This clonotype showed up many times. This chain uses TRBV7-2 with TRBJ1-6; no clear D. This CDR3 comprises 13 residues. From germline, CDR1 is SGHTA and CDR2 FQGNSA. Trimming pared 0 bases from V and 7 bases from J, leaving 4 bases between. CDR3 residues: CASSLAKNSPLHF. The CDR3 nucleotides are TGTGCCAGCAGCTTAGCCAAAAATTCACCCCTCCACTTT.

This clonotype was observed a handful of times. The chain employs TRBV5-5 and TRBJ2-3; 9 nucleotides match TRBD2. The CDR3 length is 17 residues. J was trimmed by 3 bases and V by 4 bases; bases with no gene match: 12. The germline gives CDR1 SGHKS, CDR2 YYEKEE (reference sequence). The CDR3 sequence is CASSPLGAGGSTDTQYF. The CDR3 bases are TGTGCCAGCAGCCCTCTGGGAGCGGGGGGCTCGACAGATACGCAGTATTTT.

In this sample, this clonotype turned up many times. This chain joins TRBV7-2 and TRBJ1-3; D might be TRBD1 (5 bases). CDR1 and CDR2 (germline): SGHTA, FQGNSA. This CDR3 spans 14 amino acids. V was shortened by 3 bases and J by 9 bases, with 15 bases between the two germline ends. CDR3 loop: CASSLGQGMGTIYF. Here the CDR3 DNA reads TGTGCCAGCAGCTTGGGCCAGGGAATGGGCACCATATATTTT.

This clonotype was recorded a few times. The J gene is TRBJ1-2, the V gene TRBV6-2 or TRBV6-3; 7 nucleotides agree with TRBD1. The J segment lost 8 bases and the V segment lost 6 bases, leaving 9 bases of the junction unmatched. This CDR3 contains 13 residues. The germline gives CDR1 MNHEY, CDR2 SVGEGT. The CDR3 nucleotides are TGTGCCAGCAGCGAAACAGGGGAACGGGGCTACACCTTC. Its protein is CASSETGERGYTF.

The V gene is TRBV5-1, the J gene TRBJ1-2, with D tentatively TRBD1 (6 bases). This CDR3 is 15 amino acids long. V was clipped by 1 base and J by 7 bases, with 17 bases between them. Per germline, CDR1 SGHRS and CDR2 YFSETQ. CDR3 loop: CASSLKKAGAFGYTF. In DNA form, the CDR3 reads TGCGCCAGCAGCTTGAAAAAGGCAGGGGCATTTGGCTACACCTTC.

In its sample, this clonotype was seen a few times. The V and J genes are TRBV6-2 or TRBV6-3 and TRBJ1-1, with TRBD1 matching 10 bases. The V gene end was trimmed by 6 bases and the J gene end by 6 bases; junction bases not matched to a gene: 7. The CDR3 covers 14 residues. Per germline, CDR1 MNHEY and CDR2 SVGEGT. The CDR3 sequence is CASSWGTGDSEAFF. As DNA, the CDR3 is TGTGCCAGCAGCTGGGGGACAGGGGATTCTGAAGCTTTCTTT.

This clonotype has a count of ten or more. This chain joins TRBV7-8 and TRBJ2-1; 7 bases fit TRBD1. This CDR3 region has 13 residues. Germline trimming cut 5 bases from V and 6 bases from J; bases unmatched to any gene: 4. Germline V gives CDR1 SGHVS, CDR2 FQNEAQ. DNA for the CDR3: TGTGCCAGCAGCCGGGACAGACTCAATGAGCAGTTCTTC. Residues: CASSRDRLNEQFF.

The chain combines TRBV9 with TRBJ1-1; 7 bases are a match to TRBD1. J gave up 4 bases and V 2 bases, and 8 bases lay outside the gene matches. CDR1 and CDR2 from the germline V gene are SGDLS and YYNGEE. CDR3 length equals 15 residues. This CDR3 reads CASSVGTDGITEAFF. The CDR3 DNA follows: TGTGCCAGCAGCGTTGGGACAGATGGTATCACTGAAGCTTTCTTT.

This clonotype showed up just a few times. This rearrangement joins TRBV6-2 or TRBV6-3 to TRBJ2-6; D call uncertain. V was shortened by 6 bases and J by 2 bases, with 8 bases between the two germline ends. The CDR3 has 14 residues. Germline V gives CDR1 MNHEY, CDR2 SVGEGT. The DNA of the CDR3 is TGTGCCAGCAGGAGGAGTACTGGGGCCAACGTCCTGACTTTC. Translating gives CASRRSTGANVLTF.

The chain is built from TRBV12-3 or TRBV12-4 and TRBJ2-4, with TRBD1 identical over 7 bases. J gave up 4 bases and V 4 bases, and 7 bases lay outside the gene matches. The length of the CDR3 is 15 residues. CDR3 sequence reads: CASSYPSGGKNIQYF. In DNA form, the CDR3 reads TGTGCCAGCAGTTACCCATCAGGGGGTAAAAACATTCAGTACTTC.

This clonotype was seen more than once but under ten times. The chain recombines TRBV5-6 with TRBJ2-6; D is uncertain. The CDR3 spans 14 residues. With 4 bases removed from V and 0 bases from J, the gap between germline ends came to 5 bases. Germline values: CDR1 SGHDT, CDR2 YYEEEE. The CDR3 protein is CASSRTSGANVLTF. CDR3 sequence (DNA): TGTGCCAGCAGCCGAACCTCTGGGGCCAACGTCCTGACTTTC.

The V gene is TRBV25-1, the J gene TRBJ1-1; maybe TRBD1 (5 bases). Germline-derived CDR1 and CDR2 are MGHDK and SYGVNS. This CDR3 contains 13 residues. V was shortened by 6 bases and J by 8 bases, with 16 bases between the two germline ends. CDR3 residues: CASSLFGGGEAFF. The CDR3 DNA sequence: TGTGCCAGCAGCCTTTTCGGGGGAGGCGAAGCTTTCTTT. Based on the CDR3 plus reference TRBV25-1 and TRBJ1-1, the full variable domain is EADIYQTPRYLVIGTGKKITLECSQTMGHDKMYWYQQDPGMELHLIHYSYGVNSTEKGDLSSESTVSRIRTEHFPLTLESARPSHTSQYLCASSLFGGGEAFFGQGTRLTVV.